These 13 T cell receptor beta chains share one sample of origin, sequenced in a study of T cell clones after liver transplantation. Clones were sequenced by immunoSEQ multiplex PCR, and TCRdb holds only the in-frame ones, with some missing. The sample lists 95,000 to 110,000 clones, around 83% occurring once. The sequences come from CD4+ T cells from blood, collected before liver transplant. All receptors come from a human donor who received a liver transplant.

The chain recombines TRBV7-2 with TRBJ1-5, with D maybe TRBD1 (5 bases). The CDR3 has 14 amino acids. Germline assignment: CDR1 SGHTA and CDR2 FQGNSA. Deletions cut 2 bases from V and 2 bases from J, with 7 bases between. The CDR3 bases are TGTGCCAGCAGCTTACCGGGGGGCAATCAGCCCCAGCATTTT. This translates into CASSLPGGNQPQHF.

The chain links TRBV7-2 to TRBJ2-7, with D hard to call. Germline V gene sequence: CDR1 SGHTA, CDR2 FQGNSA. V lost 5 bases to trimming and J lost 2 bases, with 13 bases between them. The CDR3 contains 14 residues. This CDR3 reads CASSQDLSTYEQYF. CDR3 coding DNA: TGTGCCAGCAGCCAAGATCTTTCTACCTACGAGCAGTACTTC.

In its sample, this clone was seen many times. The chain joins TRBV9 to TRBJ1-1; no reliable D call. Germline CDR1 reads SGDLS; CDR2 reads YYNGEE. This CDR3 has 14 residues. V was trimmed by 2 bases and J by 1 base, leaving 9 bases between them. CDR3 nucleotides: TGTGCCAGCAGCGTTTATGGAGGGAACACTGAAGCTTTCTTT. This codes for CASSVYGGNTEAFF.

The rearrangement uses TRBV5-8 and TRBJ1-2; D not certain. The V gene lost 5 bases and the J gene lost 4 bases, with 12 bases spanning the gap. The CDR3 runs 13 residues. CDR1 SGHTS and CDR2 YDEGEE come from the germline V gene. As DNA, the CDR3 is TGTGCCAGCAGGTGGCAGGTTGGCTATGGCTACACCTTC. This translates into CASRWQVGYGYTF.

The chain couples TRBV5-1 to TRBJ1-6; tentative D call: TRBD1 (6 bases). V was cut by 4 bases and J by 13 bases, with 27 bases left in between. CDR1 and CDR2 from the germline V gene are SGHRS and YFSETQ. The CDR3 is made up of 17 amino acids. This CDR3 reads CASSRREIAQGEEPLHF. The DNA for the CDR3 is TGCGCCAGCAGCCGAAGGGAGATTGCACAGGGAGAAGAGCCCCTCCACTTT.

The chain uses TRBV7-2 and TRBJ2-7; D gene ambiguous. Germline CDR1 and CDR2: SGHTA and FQGNSA. The CDR3 consists of 11 residues. Trimming took 5 bases from V and 9 from J, leaving 11 bases between them. The CDR3 DNA sequence: TGTGCCAGCAGCCTCCGCTCTGGGCAGTACTTC. Protein sequence: CASSLRSGQYF.

This rearrangement joins TRBV6-1 to TRBJ2-7; TRBD1 agrees at 8 bases. Germline assignment: CDR1 MNHNS and CDR2 SASEGT. The CDR3 extends over 14 amino acids. V shed 7 bases, J shed 6 bases, and the junction held 11 bases outside the gene matches. The CDR3 is CASIRGTGVLEQYF. DNA of the CDR3: TGTGCCAGCATAAGGGGGACAGGTGTCCTCGAGCAGTACTTC.

The chain recombines TRBV5-1 with TRBJ2-1; 8 nucleotides align to TRBD2. Losses at the gene ends were 3 bases for V and 9 bases for J; bases not matched to a gene: 11. The CDR3 consists of 15 residues. Germline values: CDR1 SGHRS, CDR2 YFSETQ. DNA for the CDR3: TGCGCCAGCAGCTCGGGGGGAGCGGGAGCGGTTGAGCAGTTCTTC. The encoded protein is CASSSGGAGAVEQFF.

The J gene is TRBJ1-5, the V gene TRBV28; TRBD1 is a possible D gene (5 bases). Germline V gene data show CDR1 as MDHEN and CDR2 as SYDVKM. Trimming removed 6 bases from V and 3 bases from J, with 9 bases in between. The CDR3 is 13 residues long. CDR3 sequence (DNA): TGTGCCAGCAGGGGGCTAAACAATCAGCCCCAGCATTTT. This codes for CASRGLNNQPQHF.

The chain joins TRBV28 to TRBJ1-2, with D possibly matching TRBD1 (6 bases). This CDR3 region has 13 residues. Germline V gene lookup returns CDR1 MDHEN and CDR2 SYDVKM. Deletions cut 1 base from V and 8 bases from J, with 11 bases between. The DNA for the CDR3 is TGTGCCAGCAGTTTATTTGGGGGGCAGGGCTACACCTTC. It is translated as CASSLFGGQGYTF.

In DNA form, the CDR3 reads TGTGCCAGCAGCCTCGGGACCAATGAGCAGTTCTTC. Its protein is CASSLGTNEQFF. The chain carries TRBV7-3 and TRBJ2-1, with D perhaps given as TRBD1 or TRBD2 (5 bases each). There are 12 residues in the CDR3. Germline V gene sequence: CDR1 SGHTA, CDR2 FQGTGA. Between the trimmed V and J ends, which lost 5 bases and 6 bases, there was a span of 8 bases.

V is TRBV5-4 and J is TRBJ2-7; perhaps TRBD2 as D (5 bases). With 3 bases removed from V and 2 bases from J, the gap between germline ends came to 9 bases. The CDR3 runs to 13 residues. Germline CDR1 SGHNT, CDR2 YYREEE (reference sequence). CDR3 sequence (DNA): TGTGCCAGCAGCTCTCGAGGGACCTACGAGCAGTACTTC. This encodes CASSSRGTYEQYF.

The V call is TRBV5-1, the J call TRBJ2-7, with D possibly TRBD1 on 5 matching bases. V was shortened by 0 bases and J by 3 bases, with 19 bases between the two germline ends. The CDR3 runs to 17 residues. Looked up from germline, CDR1 is SGHRS and CDR2 is YFSETQ. This CDR3 reads CASSLDPGRSGLYEQYF. CDR3 in DNA: TGCGCCAGCAGCTTGGATCCAGGGCGTAGTGGTCTCTACGAGCAGTACTTC.